In this sample, the clone carrying this TCR beta chain turned up a few times. This entry comes from a study of T cells in Graves' hyperthyroidism and ophthalmopathy. Amplification of TCR beta CDR3 regions was performed using RNA transcripts as template. In the first-round RT-PCR of the TCR CDR3, the HTBI primer set was used. Each CDR3 protein gets one entry after TCRdb re-called the multiplex PCR reads with MiXCR. The sample includes hundreds of thousands of distinct CDR3 sequences, about 16% of them seen just once. The sequenced sample was blood. The origin of this receptor is a woman aged 25-40 years with Graves' hyperthyroidism.

In nucleotides, the CDR3 is TGTGCCAGCAGTTACTCGAACGTCAGCCCCTATGGCTACACCTTC. Its protein product is CASSYSNVSPYGYTF. The chain has TRBV6-6 and TRBJ1-2; no definite D call. The germline V gene has CDR1 MNHNY and CDR2 SVGAGI (reference sequence). The CDR3 is made up of 15 amino acids. V was trimmed by 0 bases and J by 4 bases, leaving 12 bases between them.